This is a list of T cell receptor beta chains from one sample in a study of cytomegalovirus exposure and HLA in healthy donors. Sequencing was performed with immunoSEQ multiplex PCR; in TCRdb, only in-frame clones are kept and a portion is missing. The sample includes approximately 100,000 clones, 60% to 80% of them seen just once. The sequencing input was PBMCs. The receptors originated from a man aged 55 to 70 in good health and CMV-seropositive. Both conserved end residues are part of each CDR3. The D gene is left open where the match is weak. Not all rows give a size; the values are once, few, many and, for expanded clones, a class.

CDR3nt: TGTGCCAGCAGCTTCGGGGACAGGGTCTATGGCTACACCTTC
CDR3aa: CASSFGDRVYGYTF
abundance: .
d_gene: TRBD1
j_gene: TRBJ1-2
v_gene: TRBV7-9

CDR3nt: TGTGCCAGCAGTGTAGGGGGCGGGACTGAAGCTTTCTTT
CDR3aa: CASSVGGGTEAFF
abundance: .
d_gene: TRBD1
j_gene: TRBJ1-1
v_gene: TRBV6-1

CDR3nt: TGTGCCAGCAGTCTGGGCTTGGGGCCTCCCACCTACGAGCAGTACTTC
CDR3aa: CASSLGLGPPTYEQYF
abundance: once
d_gene: .
j_gene: TRBJ2-7
v_gene: TRBV27

CDR3nt: TGTGCCAGCGGCAGGAGGGGAAACATCAACACCGGGGAGCTGTTTTTT
CDR3aa: CASGRRGNINTGELFF
abundance: few
d_gene: .
j_gene: TRBJ2-2
v_gene: TRBV7-9

CDR3nt: TGTGCCAGCAGCCCACAAGCCGGGTCCCAAGAGACCCAGTACTTC
CDR3aa: CASSPQAGSQETQYF
abundance: .
d_gene: .
j_gene: TRBJ2-5
v_gene: TRBV7-2

CDR3nt: TGCAGCGTTGAAGTGTGGTCACAGGGTAACTATGGCTACACCTTC
CDR3aa: CSVEVWSQGNYGYTF
abundance: .
d_gene: .
j_gene: TRBJ1-2
v_gene: TRBV29-1

CDR3nt: TGCGCCAGCAGCCAAGATAGAACAGATACGCAGTATTTT
CDR3aa: CASSQDRTDTQYF
abundance: .
d_gene: .
j_gene: TRBJ2-3
v_gene: TRBV4-3

CDR3nt: TGTGCCAGCAGCTCGATCCGGGGGTATGAAAAACTGTTTTTT
CDR3aa: CASSSIRGYEKLFF
abundance: .
d_gene: .
j_gene: TRBJ1-4
v_gene: TRBV7-9

CDR3nt: TGCGCCAGCAGCTTTAGCGGGGGGGCCACAGACACGCAGTATTTT
CDR3aa: CASSFSGGATDTQYF
abundance: once
d_gene: TRBD2
j_gene: TRBJ2-3
v_gene: TRBV5-1

CDR3nt: TGTGCCAGCAGTTTATTGAGGCGGGGGGCCTACAATGAGCAGTTCTTC
CDR3aa: CASSLLRRGAYNEQFF
abundance: .
d_gene: TRBD2
j_gene: TRBJ2-1
v_gene: TRBV28

CDR3nt: TGTGCCAGCAGCTCAGCCTACGAGCAGTACTTC
CDR3aa: CASSSAYEQYF
abundance: .
d_gene: .
j_gene: TRBJ2-7
v_gene: TRBV7-9

CDR3nt: TGTGCCTGGACAGAACTCACGGGGACCGGGGAGCTGTTTTTT
CDR3aa: CAWTELTGTGELFF
abundance: .
d_gene: .
j_gene: TRBJ2-2
v_gene: TRBV30

CDR3nt: TGTGCCAGCAGTGAAGAACGGGGAGGGTTCAAGAGGAACACTGAAGCTTTCTTT
CDR3aa: CASSEERGGFKRNTEAFF
abundance: .
d_gene: .
j_gene: TRBJ1-1
v_gene: TRBV6-1

CDR3nt: TGCGCCAGCAGGCAGGGTCCCACCGGGGAGCTGTTTTTT
CDR3aa: CASRQGPTGELFF
abundance: .
d_gene: .
j_gene: TRBJ2-2
v_gene: TRBV10-1

CDR3nt: TGTGCCACCAGCAGAGGGGGACAGGGTAATTCCGAGCAGTACTTC
CDR3aa: CATSRGGQGNSEQYF
abundance: .
d_gene: TRBD1
j_gene: TRBJ2-7
v_gene: TRBV15

CDR3nt: TGCGCCGGCAGGAAGGGAGGAGGCAATGAGCAGTTCTTC
CDR3aa: CAGRKGGGNEQFF
abundance: .
d_gene: .
j_gene: TRBJ2-1
v_gene: TRBV10-1

CDR3nt: TGCGCCAGCAGCTTGGTTGTAGGGGGCCGCCAAGAGACCCAGTACTTC
CDR3aa: CASSLVVGGRQETQYF
abundance: .
d_gene: TRBD1
j_gene: TRBJ2-5
v_gene: TRBV5-1

CDR3nt: TGTGCCAGCAGCTTCGGGACAGATAATCAGCCCCAGCATTTT
CDR3aa: CASSFGTDNQPQHF
abundance: .
d_gene: TRBD1
j_gene: TRBJ1-5
v_gene: TRBV7-9

CDR3nt: TGTGCCAGTCAAGCGGGGGTCACTGAAGCTTTCTTT
CDR3aa: CASQAGVTEAFF
abundance: few
d_gene: .
j_gene: TRBJ1-1
v_gene: TRBV19

CDR3nt: TGTGCCAGCTCACCACCGAAGGCTAAGGGGCCCTACGAGCAGTACTTC
CDR3aa: CASSPPKAKGPYEQYF
abundance: .
d_gene: .
j_gene: TRBJ2-7
v_gene: TRBV18

CDR3nt: TGTGCCAGCAGCCAAGAACGTCCCGGGACAGGGGACTATGGCTACACCTTC
CDR3aa: CASSQERPGTGDYGYTF
abundance: .
d_gene: TRBD1
j_gene: TRBJ1-2
v_gene: TRBV5-4

CDR3nt: TGTGCCAGCAGTAGGACAGGGAATCGAGAGACCCAGTACTTC
CDR3aa: CASSRTGNRETQYF
abundance: few
d_gene: TRBD1
j_gene: TRBJ2-5
v_gene: TRBV6-1

CDR3nt: TGTGCCAGCAGTACCCCCCGCGGGGGACGGGCCGGCGGGGAGCTGTTTTTT
CDR3aa: CASSTPRGGRAGGELFF
abundance: .
d_gene: TRBD2
j_gene: TRBJ2-2
v_gene: TRBV28

CDR3nt: TGTGCCAGTACAGCTGGGAGGGTAAGCAATCAGCCCCAGCATTTT
CDR3aa: CASTAGRVSNQPQHF
abundance: .
d_gene: .
j_gene: TRBJ1-5
v_gene: TRBV25-1

CDR3nt: TGTGCCAGCAGCCCCGGGACACTGAACACTGAAGCTTTCTTT
CDR3aa: CASSPGTLNTEAFF
abundance: .
d_gene: .
j_gene: TRBJ1-1
v_gene: TRBV5-4

CDR3nt: TGTGCCAGCAGTCCCCGAGAGGGCGAGGATGAAAAACTGTTTTTT
CDR3aa: CASSPREGEDEKLFF
abundance: few
d_gene: .
j_gene: TRBJ1-4
v_gene: TRBV6-1

CDR3nt: TGTGCCAGCAGTTACCGGGAGGGCCTCTCCTACGAGCAGTACTTC
CDR3aa: CASSYREGLSYEQYF
abundance: .
d_gene: TRBD2
j_gene: TRBJ2-7
v_gene: TRBV6-5

CDR3nt: TGTGCCAGCAGCGGAGATGCGGGAAATCAGCCCCAGCATTTT
CDR3aa: CASSGDAGNQPQHF
abundance: .
d_gene: .
j_gene: TRBJ1-5
v_gene: TRBV7-2

CDR3nt: TGTGCCAGCAGTGAGACAGGGCAATACAATGAGCAGTTCTTC
CDR3aa: CASSETGQYNEQFF
abundance: .
d_gene: TRBD1
j_gene: TRBJ2-1
v_gene: TRBV2

CDR3nt: TGTGCCAGCAGCCGGCGAGCGGCGGGGGGGCGTGAGACCCAGTACTTC
CDR3aa: CASSRRAAGGRETQYF
abundance: .
d_gene: TRBD2
j_gene: TRBJ2-5
v_gene: TRBV7-3

CDR3nt: TGTGCCAGTACCCCACAGGGAGCCGGGGAGACCCAGTACTTC
CDR3aa: CASTPQGAGETQYF
abundance: once
d_gene: .
j_gene: TRBJ2-5
v_gene: TRBV19

CDR3nt: TGTGCCAGTAGTCCTAGGGGTGGGATAGCTAACTATGGCTACACCTTC
CDR3aa: CASSPRGGIANYGYTF
abundance: once
d_gene: .
j_gene: TRBJ1-2
v_gene: TRBV19

CDR3nt: TGCAGTGCTAGGGGGGGAGAAAAACTGTTTTTT
CDR3aa: CSARGGEKLFF
abundance: .
d_gene: .
j_gene: TRBJ1-4
v_gene: TRBV20-1

CDR3nt: TGTGCCAGCAGACGGGGTACCTACAATGAGCAGTTCTTC
CDR3aa: CASRRGTYNEQFF
abundance: .
d_gene: .
j_gene: TRBJ2-1
v_gene: TRBV5-5

CDR3nt: TGCGCCAGCCGGAGCGGGGGCGCAGATACGCAGTATTTT
CDR3aa: CASRSGGADTQYF
abundance: .
d_gene: TRBD2
j_gene: TRBJ2-3
v_gene: TRBV10-2

CDR3nt: TGTGCCAGCAGTGAGACAGGGGGTGAGGGCTACACCTTC
CDR3aa: CASSETGGEGYTF
abundance: few
d_gene: TRBD1
j_gene: TRBJ1-2
v_gene: TRBV6-5